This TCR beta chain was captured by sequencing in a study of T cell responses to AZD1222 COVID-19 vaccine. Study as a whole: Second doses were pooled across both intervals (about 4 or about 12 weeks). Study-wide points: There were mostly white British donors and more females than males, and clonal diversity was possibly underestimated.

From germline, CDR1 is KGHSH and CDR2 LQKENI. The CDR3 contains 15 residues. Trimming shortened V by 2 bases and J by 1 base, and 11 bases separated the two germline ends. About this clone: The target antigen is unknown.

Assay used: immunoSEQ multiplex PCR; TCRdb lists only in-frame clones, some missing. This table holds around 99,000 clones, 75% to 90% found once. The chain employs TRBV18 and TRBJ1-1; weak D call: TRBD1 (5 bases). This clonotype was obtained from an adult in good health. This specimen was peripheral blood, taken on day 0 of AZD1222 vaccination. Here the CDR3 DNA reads TGTGCCAGCTCACCAGAGAGGGGTTGGAACACTGAAGCTTTCTTT. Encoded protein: CASSPERGWNTEAFF.